One and the same sample provided the 4 T cell receptor beta chains below, sequenced in a study of spatial heterogeneity in lung cancer. In TCRdb, the 5' RACE reads were re-called with MiXCR into one record per CDR3 protein. The repertoire holds more than 15,000 distinct CDR3 sequences, around 6.2% seen once, with 5.5% to 8% in the top ten. Study conclusions and caveats: Intratumoral expanded alpha and beta TCR counts were found to track tumor mutation counts.

The time point denotes: sample taken at primary tumor resection. The antigens for these receptors are not known. The sample consisted of lung tumor tissue, taken at surgery. These receptors were obtained from a male donor with early-stage non-small cell lung cancer.

This clonotype was found many times. This beta chain appears as a stray read in a library generated for alpha chains; its size is not informative. V gene TRBV10-3 combines with J gene TRBJ2-3; D not certain. Trimming took off 3 bases at V and 9 bases at J, with 7 bases between the two ends. The CDR3 has 11 amino acids. Looked up from germline, CDR1 is ENHRY and CDR2 is SYGVKD. CDR3 bases: TGTGCCATCAGTGATGCCCAAACGCAGTATTTT. It is translated as CAISDAQTQYF.

This clonotype was counted ten times or more. This beta chain is a stray read from a library made for alpha chains; its abundance is not meaningful. The chain employs TRBV19 and TRBJ2-1; TRBD2 matches 9 bases. J gave up 8 bases and V 5 bases, and 10 bases lay outside the gene matches. The CDR3 sequence is 15 residues long. CDR1 and CDR2 from the germline V gene are LNHDA and SQIVND (reference sequence). CDR3 protein: CASSERGANFDEQFF. In nucleotides, the CDR3 is TGTGCCAGTAGTGAGCGGGGGGCAAATTTCGATGAGCAGTTCTTC.

This clonotype was detected only a few times. This beta chain was picked up by a library intended for alpha chains and is off target, so its count carries little meaning. The chain couples TRBV9 to TRBJ2-5; D tentatively fits TRBD1 or TRBD2 (5 bases each). The V and J ends lost 4 bases and 5 bases respectively, with 18 bases between them. This CDR3 is built from 15 residues. The V gene's germline CDR1 is SGDLS and CDR2 YYNGEE. DNA for the CDR3: TGTGCCAGCAGCCCCCCGACCGGGGCGGTGGAGACCCAGTACTTC. This encodes CASSPPTGAVETQYF.

This clonotype is medium-sized by share. The library was prepared for alpha chains; this beta chain is a stray read, so its frequency means little. This chain joins TRBV6-5 and TRBJ2-6; D not resolved. The length of the CDR3 is 18 residues. Trimming left V 2 bases short and J 0 bases short, with 14 bases between. Germline loops: CDR1 MNHEY, CDR2 SVGAGI. CDR3 amino acids: CASSYRVSRTSGANVLTF. The CDR3, as DNA: TGTGCCAGCAGTTACCGGGTCTCCAGAACCTCTGGGGCCAACGTCCTGACTTTC.